Sequencing of this T cell receptor beta chain was carried out in a study of T cells in Graves' hyperthyroidism and ophthalmopathy. Researchers amplified the TCR beta CDR3 regions from RNA transcripts. An initial round of RT-PCR targeting the TCR CDR3 relied on the HTBI primer set. MiXCR, run by TCRdb on the multiplex PCR reads, gives a single entry per CDR3 protein. The sample has under 350,000 distinct CDR3 sequences; about 20% are singletons. CDR1 is MDHEN and CDR2 is SYDVKM in the germline V gene. The CDR3 is 13 residues long. J gave up 4 bases and V 6 bases, and 5 bases lay outside the gene matches. This clonotype occurred a few times.

This TCR came from a woman aged 45-59 years with Graves' hyperthyroidism. This chain joins TRBV28 and TRBJ1-2, with TRBD1 matching over 7 bases. Sequencing used blood. In DNA form, the CDR3 reads TGTGCCAGCAGAATCGGACAGGCCTATGGCTACACCTTC. Translation: CASRIGQAYGYTF.